The 4 T cell receptor beta chains in this list originate from one sample, sequenced in a study of T-cell reconstitution after alpha-beta-depleted transplantation in children. Preparation of the TCRbeta library was carried out with unique molecular identifiers. TCRdb re-analysed the PCR reads in MiXCR, keeping a single row per CDR3 protein. The sample holds about 72,000 distinct CDR3 sequences, about 6.7% seen once. Sequenced material: PBMCs from the stem cell graft donor, taken from the stem cell graft. The receptor source for this set is a human donor who donated a stem cell graft to a child with acute lymphoblastic leukemia.

The CDR3 sequence: CSCGQVHTGELFF. The CDR3 DNA reads as TGCAGCTGTGGACAGGTTCACACCGGGGAGCTGTTTTTT. The chain couples TRBV20-1 to TRBJ2-2, with 7 bases that match TRBD1. The CDR3 has 13 residues. CDR1 and CDR2 (germline): DFQATT, SNEGSKA (reference sequence).

There are many counts of this clonotype. V usage is TRBV10-3 and J usage is TRBJ1-4; weak D call: TRBD1 (6 bases). The CDR3 is 14 amino acids. Trimming cost V 4 bases and J 8 bases, with 14 bases left between them. Germline assignment: CDR1 ENHRY and CDR2 SYGVKD. This CDR3 is CAISVNRAGEKLFF. The CDR3 DNA reads as TGTGCCATCAGTGTTAACAGGGCGGGGGAAAAACTGTTTTTT.

About this clonotype itself: A much larger clone lies one base from this, so it may be a read error. The chain links TRBV2 to TRBJ2-7; TRBD1 matches at 9 bases. The CDR3 is 14 residues long. CDR1 and CDR2 from the germline V gene are SNHLY and FYNNEI. CDR3 sequence reads: CASCEQDRGYEQYF. The CDR3, as DNA: TGTGCCAGCTGTGAGCAGGACAGGGGTTACGAGCAGTACTTC.

The rearrangement links TRBV18 to TRBJ2-3; 7 bases match TRBD1. Trimming removed 4 bases from V and 2 bases from J; junction bases left unmatched: 6. From germline, CDR1 is KGHSH and CDR2 LQKENI. This CDR3 is built from 15 residues. CDR3 amino acids: CASSLDRPPTDTQYF. The CDR3 DNA follows: TGTGCCAGCTCACTGGACAGGCCCCCCACAGATACGCAGTATTTT.